The sequence of this T cell receptor (beta chain) was determined in a study of blood T cell repertoires in COVID-19. The CDR3 has 16 residues. Trimming left V 3 bases short and J 5 bases short, with 19 bases between. Germline-derived CDR1 and CDR2 are LNHNV and YYDKDF (reference sequence). Profiling relied on immunoSEQ multiplex PCR, and the TCRdb table lists in-frame clones only, not all of them. The sample shows more than 70,000 clones, 80% to 90% of them seen only once. The chain uses TRBV15 and TRBJ1-1, with D uncertain. The clonotype comes from a woman aged 80 or older with active or convalescent COVID-19. Material: peripheral blood. The DNA for the CDR3 is TGTGCCACCAGCAGGGGATGGTGGGGAGTTAGTACTGAAGCTTTCTTT. It specifies CATSRGWWGVSTEAFF.